This T cell receptor beta chain originates from a study of blood T cells in healthy people across ages. Regarding the study as a whole: There was no known CMV status for donors, so expanded clonotype changes were possibly confounded. Long-lived donors carried more naive CD4+ cells and greater diversity than aged donors.

Trimming pared 4 bases from V and 3 bases from J, leaving 9 bases between. The CDR3 length is 12 residues. CDR1 is DFQATT, CDR2 SNEGSKA, per germline (reference sequence). Primed by a sample-barcoded 5' primer and a J-beta primer mix, a second PCR proceeded for 7 to 11 cycles. TCRdb called the 5' RACE reads again in MiXCR, with one record for every CDR3 protein. The sample includes some 1,500,000 distinct CDR3 sequences, 40% to 45% of them seen just once. A word on this clonotype: Its antigen is undetermined.

Healthy individuals of Caucasian origin from Russia, aged about 6 to 100, served as donors. Per sample, at least 5 micrograms of total RNA were extracted. The gene calls are TRBV20-1 and TRBJ1-2, with unresolved D. This TCR was sampled from a woman between 18 and 30 years old in good health. The sequencing sample was made of blood. CDR3 nucleotide sequence: TGCAGTGCTACTAAAGACTACTATGGCTACACCTTC. Residues: CSATKDYYGYTF.